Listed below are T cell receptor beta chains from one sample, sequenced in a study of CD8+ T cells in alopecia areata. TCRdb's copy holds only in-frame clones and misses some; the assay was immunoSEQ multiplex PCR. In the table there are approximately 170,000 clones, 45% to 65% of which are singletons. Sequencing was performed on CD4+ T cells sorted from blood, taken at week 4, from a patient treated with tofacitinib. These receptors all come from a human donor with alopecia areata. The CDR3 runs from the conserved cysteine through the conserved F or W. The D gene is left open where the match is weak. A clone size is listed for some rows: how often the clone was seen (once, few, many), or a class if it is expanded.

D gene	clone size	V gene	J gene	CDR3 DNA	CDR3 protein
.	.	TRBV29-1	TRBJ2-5	TGCAGCGTTGGGCGGACCGACCAAGAGACCCAGTACTTC	CSVGRTDQETQYF
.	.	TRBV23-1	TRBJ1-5	TGCGCCAGCAGTCAATATCAAGGGGTTGGCAATCAGCCCCAGCATTTT	CASSQYQGVGNQPQHF
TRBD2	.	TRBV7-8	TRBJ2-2	TGTGCCAGCAGCCCGGGACCCGGACTAGCTACCGGGGAGCTGTTTTTT	CASSPGPGLATGELFF
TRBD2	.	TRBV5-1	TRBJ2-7	TGCGCCAGCAGCTTGGTGACTAGCGGGAGGTCCAACGAGCAGTACTTC	CASSLVTSGRSNEQYF
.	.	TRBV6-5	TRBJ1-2	TGTGCCAGCAGTTACGGGCTTGGTGGCTACACCTTC	CASSYGLGGYTF
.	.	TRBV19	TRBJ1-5	TGTGCCAGTACCGGCGAGGGTCTGAGCAATCAGCCCCAGCATTTT	CASTGEGLSNQPQHF
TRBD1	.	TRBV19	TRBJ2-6	TGTGCCAGTAGGTCCGGACAGGGGAGCTCTGGGGCCAACGTCCTGACTTTC	CASRSGQGSSGANVLTF
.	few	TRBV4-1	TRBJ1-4	TGCGCCAGCAGCCAAGGTTCAAGGACAGCTAATGAAAAACTGTTTTTT	CASSQGSRTANEKLFF
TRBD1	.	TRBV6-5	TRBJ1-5	TGTGCCAGCAGGACAGGGAACAATCAGCCCCAGCATTTT	CASRTGNNQPQHF
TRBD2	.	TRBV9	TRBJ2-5	TGTGCCAGCAGCGTAGGCCTAGCGGGAGGAGGGACTCGCGAGACCCAGTACTTC	CASSVGLAGGGTRETQYF
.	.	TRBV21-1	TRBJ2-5	TGTGCCAGCAGCCTAGGGGCTAGCGGGAGAATCAGGGAGACCCAGTACTTC	CASSLGASGRIRETQYF
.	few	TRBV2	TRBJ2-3	TGTGCCAGCAGAGGGACACCCACCACAGATACGCAGTATTTT	CASRGTPTTDTQYF
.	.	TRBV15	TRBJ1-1	TGTGCCACCAGCAGGCTACGGGACGAAGCTTTCTTT	CATSRLRDEAFF
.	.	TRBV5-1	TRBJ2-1	TGCGCCAGCAGCTTCAGGTCAGGGTCCTACAATGAGCAGTTCTTC	CASSFRSGSYNEQFF